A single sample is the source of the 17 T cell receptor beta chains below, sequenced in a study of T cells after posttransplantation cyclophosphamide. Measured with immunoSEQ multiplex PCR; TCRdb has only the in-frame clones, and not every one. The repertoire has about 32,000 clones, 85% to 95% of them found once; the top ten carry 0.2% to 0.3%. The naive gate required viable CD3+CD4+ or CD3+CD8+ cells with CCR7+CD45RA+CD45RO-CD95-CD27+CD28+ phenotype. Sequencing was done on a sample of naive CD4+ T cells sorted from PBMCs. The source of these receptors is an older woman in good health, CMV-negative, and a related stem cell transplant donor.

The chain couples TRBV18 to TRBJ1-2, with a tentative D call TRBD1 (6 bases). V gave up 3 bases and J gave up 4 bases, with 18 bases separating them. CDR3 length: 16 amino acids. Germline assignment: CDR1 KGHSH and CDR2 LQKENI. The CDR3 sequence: CASSPGAPSLAYGYTF. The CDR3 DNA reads TGTGCCAGCTCACCGGGGGCACCGAGCCTAGCCTATGGCTACACCTTC.

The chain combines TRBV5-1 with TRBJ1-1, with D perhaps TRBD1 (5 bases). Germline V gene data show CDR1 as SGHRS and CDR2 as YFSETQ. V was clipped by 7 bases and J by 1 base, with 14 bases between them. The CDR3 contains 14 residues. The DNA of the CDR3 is TGCGCCAGCTCGACCCAGGGCCAGAACACTGAAGCTTTCTTT. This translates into CASSTQGQNTEAFF.

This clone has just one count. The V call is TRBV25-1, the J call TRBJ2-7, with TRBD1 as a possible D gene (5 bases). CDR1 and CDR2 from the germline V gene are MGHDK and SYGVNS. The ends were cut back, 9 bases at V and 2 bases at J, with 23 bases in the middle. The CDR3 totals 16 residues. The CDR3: CASSDSAGPVTYEQYF. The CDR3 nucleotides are TGTGCCAGTTCCGACTCGGCAGGGCCGGTGACCTACGAGCAGTACTTC.

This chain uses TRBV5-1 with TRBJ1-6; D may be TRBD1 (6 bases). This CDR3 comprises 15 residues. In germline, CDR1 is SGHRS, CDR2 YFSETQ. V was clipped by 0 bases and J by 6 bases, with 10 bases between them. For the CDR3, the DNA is TGCGCCAGCAGCTTGGGCGGGGGCGTTAATTCACCCCTCCACTTT. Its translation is CASSLGGGVNSPLHF. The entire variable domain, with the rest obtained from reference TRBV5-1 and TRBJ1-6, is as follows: KAGVTQTPRYLIKTRGQQVTLSCSPISGHRSVSWYQQTPGQGLQFLFEYFSETQRNKGNFPGRFSGRQFSNSRSEMNVSTLELGDSALYLCASSLGGGVNSPLHFGNGTRLTVT.

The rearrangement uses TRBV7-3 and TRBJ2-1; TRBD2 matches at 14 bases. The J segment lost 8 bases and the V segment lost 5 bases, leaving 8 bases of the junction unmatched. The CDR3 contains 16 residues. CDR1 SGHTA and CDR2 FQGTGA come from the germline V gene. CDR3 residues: CASSPRLAGGLDEQFF. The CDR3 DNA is TGTGCCAGCAGCCCACGACTAGCGGGGGGGCTCGATGAGCAGTTCTTC.

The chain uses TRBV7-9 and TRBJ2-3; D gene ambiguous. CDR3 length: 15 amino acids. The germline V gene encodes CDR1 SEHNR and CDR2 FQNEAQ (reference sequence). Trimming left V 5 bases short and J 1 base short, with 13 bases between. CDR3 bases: TGTGCCAGCAGCCCGTATGACTTAGGCACAGATACGCAGTATTTT. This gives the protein CASSPYDLGTDTQYF.

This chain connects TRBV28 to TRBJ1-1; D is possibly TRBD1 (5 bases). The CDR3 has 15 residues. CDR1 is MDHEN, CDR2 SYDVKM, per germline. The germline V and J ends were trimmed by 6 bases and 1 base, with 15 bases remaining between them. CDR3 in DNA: TGTGCCAGCAGCCAGCCTCAGGGTCAGAACACTGAAGCTTTCTTT. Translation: CASSQPQGQNTEAFF.

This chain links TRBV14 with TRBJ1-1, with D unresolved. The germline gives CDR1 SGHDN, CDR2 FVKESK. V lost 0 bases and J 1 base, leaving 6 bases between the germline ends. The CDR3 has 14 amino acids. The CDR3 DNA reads TGTGCCAGCAGCCAAGATTCATGGAACACTGAAGCTTTCTTT. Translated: CASSQDSWNTEAFF.

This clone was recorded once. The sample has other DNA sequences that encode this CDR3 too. Written as DNA, the CDR3 is TGTGCCAGTAGCCAGCGTGGTGACAGGGTCTACGAGCAGTACTTC. Translation gives CASSQRGDRVYEQYF. V usage is TRBV11-2 and J usage is TRBJ2-7; 7 nucleotides agree with TRBD1. The CDR3 loop spans 15 amino acids. The J segment lost 3 bases and the V segment lost 9 bases, leaving 14 bases of the junction unmatched. CDR1 and CDR2 from the germline V gene are SGHAT and FQNNGV.

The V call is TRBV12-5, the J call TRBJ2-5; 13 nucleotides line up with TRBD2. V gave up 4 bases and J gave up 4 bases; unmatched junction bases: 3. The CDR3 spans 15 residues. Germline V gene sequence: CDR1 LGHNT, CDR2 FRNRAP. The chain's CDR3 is CASGSGLAGLETQYF. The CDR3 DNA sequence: TGTGCTAGTGGTTCGGGACTAGCGGGGTTAGAGACCCAGTACTTC. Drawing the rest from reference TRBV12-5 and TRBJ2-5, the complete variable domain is DARVTQTPRHKVTEMGQEVTMRCQPILGHNTVFWYRQTMMQGLELLAYFRNRAPLDDSGMPKDRFSAEMPDATLATLKIQPSEPRDSAVYFCASGSGLAGLETQYFGPGTRLLVL.

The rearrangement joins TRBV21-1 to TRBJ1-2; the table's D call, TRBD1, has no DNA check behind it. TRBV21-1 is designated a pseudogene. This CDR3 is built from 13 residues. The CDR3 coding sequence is TGTGCCAGCAGCAAAGTGGTTCAGGGTGGCTACACCTTC. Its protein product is CASSKVVQGGYTF.

As DNA, the CDR3 is TGCAGTGCTAGAGATAATGGCTACACCTTC. It specifies CSARDNGYTF. The rearrangement uses TRBV20-1 and TRBJ1-2; no clear D gene. Germline V lookup: CDR1 DFQATT, CDR2 SNEGSKA (reference sequence). The CDR3 runs to 10 residues. V was clipped by 0 bases and J by 6 bases, with 2 bases between them.

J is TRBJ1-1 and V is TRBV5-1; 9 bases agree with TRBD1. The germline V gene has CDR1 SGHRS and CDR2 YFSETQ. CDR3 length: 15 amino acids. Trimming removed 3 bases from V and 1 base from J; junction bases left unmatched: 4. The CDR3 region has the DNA TGCGCCAGCAGCTGGACAGGGGATAGGAACACTGAAGCTTTCTTT. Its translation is CASSWTGDRNTEAFF.

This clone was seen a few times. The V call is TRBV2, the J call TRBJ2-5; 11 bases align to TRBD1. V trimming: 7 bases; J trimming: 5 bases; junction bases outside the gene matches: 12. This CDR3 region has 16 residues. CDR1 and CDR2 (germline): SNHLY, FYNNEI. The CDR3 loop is CASKSPRTGGFETQYF. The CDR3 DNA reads TGTGCCAGCAAATCGCCACGGACAGGGGGCTTTGAGACCCAGTACTTC.

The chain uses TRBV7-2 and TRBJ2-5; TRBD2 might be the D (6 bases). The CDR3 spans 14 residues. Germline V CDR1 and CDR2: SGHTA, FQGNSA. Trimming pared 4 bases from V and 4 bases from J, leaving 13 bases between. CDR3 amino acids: CASSSSTAGETQYF. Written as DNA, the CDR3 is TGTGCCAGCAGCTCCTCTACAGCGGGAGAGACCCAGTACTTC.

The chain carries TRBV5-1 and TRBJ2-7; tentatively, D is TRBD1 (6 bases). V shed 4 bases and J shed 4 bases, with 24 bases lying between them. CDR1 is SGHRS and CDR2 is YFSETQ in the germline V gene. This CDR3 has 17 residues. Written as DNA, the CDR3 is TGCGCCAGCAGCCGTTATTTGGGCAGGGGCACAGTTTACGAGCAGTACTTC. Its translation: CASSRYLGRGTVYEQYF.

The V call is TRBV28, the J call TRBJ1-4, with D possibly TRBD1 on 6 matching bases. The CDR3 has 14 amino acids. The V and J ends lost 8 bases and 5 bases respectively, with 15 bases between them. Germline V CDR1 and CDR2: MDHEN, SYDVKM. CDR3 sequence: CASRYRARNEKLFF. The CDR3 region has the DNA TGTGCCAGCCGCTACAGGGCCCGGAATGAAAAACTGTTTTTT.